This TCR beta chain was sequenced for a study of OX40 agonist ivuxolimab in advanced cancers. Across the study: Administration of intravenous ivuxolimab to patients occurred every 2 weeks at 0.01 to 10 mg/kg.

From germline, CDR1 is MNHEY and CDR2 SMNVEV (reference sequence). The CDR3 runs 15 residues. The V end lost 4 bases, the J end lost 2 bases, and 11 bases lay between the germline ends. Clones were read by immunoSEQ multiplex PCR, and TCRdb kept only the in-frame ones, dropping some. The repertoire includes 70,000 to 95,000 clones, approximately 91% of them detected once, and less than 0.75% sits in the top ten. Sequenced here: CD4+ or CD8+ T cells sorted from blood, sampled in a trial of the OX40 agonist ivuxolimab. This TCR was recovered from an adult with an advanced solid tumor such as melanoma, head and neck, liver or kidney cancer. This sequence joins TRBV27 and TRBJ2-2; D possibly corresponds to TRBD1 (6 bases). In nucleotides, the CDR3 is TGTGCCAGCAGTTCATCGGGACACAACACCGGGGAGCTGTTTTTT. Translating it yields CASSSSGHNTGELFF.